This entry lists 17 T cell receptor beta chains sequenced from one sample in a study of blood T cell repertoires in COVID-19 (dated by TCRdb to about 2020). Preparation of the library involved the immunoSEQ multiplex PCR assay. TCRdb took over this immuneACCESS table, retaining in-frame rearrangements with V and J assigned. Such tables are incomplete; in checked studies, under half of the missing clones stem from an unresolved V gene, and the remainder is unexplained. Present in this sample are about 240,000 clones, 86% of which were seen just once. Jointly, the top ten make up about 12% of the sample. Sequenced material: peripheral blood. These receptors originate from a man older than 75 with acute or convalescent COVID-19.

V is TRBV2 and J is TRBJ2-7, with a weak D call TRBD2 (6 bases). Germline CDR1 and CDR2: SNHLY and FYNNEI. The CDR3 covers 14 residues. V lost 6 bases and J lost 6, with 18 bases in between. CDR3 bases: TGTGCCAGCAGCATGGGGGACTCCCGAGTCGAGCAGTACTTC. This codes for CASSMGDSRVEQYF.

The gene calls are TRBV6-5 and TRBJ2-6; no firm D call. V lost 6 bases and J 0 bases, leaving 6 bases between the germline ends. Germline CDR1 reads MNHEY; CDR2 reads SVGAGI. The CDR3 has 14 amino acids. The CDR3 nucleotides are TGTGCCAGCAGCCGAGCCTCTGGGGCCAACGTCCTGACTTTC. Protein product: CASSRASGANVLTF.

The chain employs TRBV7-9 and TRBJ2-7; 8 nucleotides agree with TRBD1. The CDR3 length is 14 residues. Germline-derived CDR1 and CDR2 are SEHNR and FQNEAQ (reference sequence). V was pared by 2 bases and J by 3 bases, with 3 bases of the junction left unmatched. CDR3 DNA sequence: TGTGCCAGCAGCTTATCGGGACAGGTCTACGAGCAGTACTTC. Its protein is CASSLSGQVYEQYF.

This clone was counted only a few times. The DNA for the CDR3 is TGTGCCAGCGCTAGCGGCACAGATACGCAGTATTTT. Translating gives CASASGTDTQYF. The V and J genes are TRBV6-1 and TRBJ2-3; possible D gene TRBD2, 6 bases. Germline CDR1 reads MNHNS; CDR2 reads SASEGT. The CDR3 length is 12 residues. V lost 8 bases and J lost 1, with 7 bases in between.

This sequence joins TRBV5-1 and TRBJ2-7; perhaps TRBD1 as D (5 bases). The CDR3 spans 16 residues. Per germline, CDR1 SGHRS and CDR2 YFSETQ. V gave up 2 bases and J gave up 5 bases, with 20 bases separating them. CDR3 coding DNA: TGCGCCAGCAGCTTACAAGGGGCCTCCGTTGGTCACGAGCAGTACTTC. Encoded protein: CASSLQGASVGHEQYF.

As concerns this clone: This sample includes further DNA sequences coding for the same CDR3. The chain combines TRBV12-3 or TRBV12-4 with TRBJ1-6, with D hard to call. Trimming removed 1 base from V and 13 bases from J, with 5 bases in between. This CDR3 spans 11 amino acids. This chain's CDR3 is CASSLGGPLHF. The CDR3 nucleotides read TGTGCCAGCAGTTTAGGTGGCCCCCTCCACTTT.

V gene TRBV11-1 combines with J gene TRBJ2-1; 7 bases map to TRBD2. V shed 3 bases, J shed 0 bases, and the junction held 5 bases outside the gene matches. Germline CDR1 and CDR2: SGHAT and FQDESV (reference sequence). The CDR3 runs 16 residues. This chain's CDR3 is CASSLGGRGSYNEQFF. CDR3 bases: TGTGCCAGCAGCTTGGGCGGGAGAGGCTCCTACAATGAGCAGTTCTTC.

This clone was recorded only once. J is TRBJ1-3 and V is TRBV6-5, with a possible D match to TRBD1 (5 bases). The CDR3 runs to 15 residues. V was cut by 2 bases and J by 0 bases, with 8 bases left in between. Per germline, CDR1 MNHEY and CDR2 SVGAGI. The CDR3: CASSYGGFSGNTIYF. In nucleotides, the CDR3 is TGTGCCAGCAGTTACGGGGGGTTCTCTGGAAACACCATATATTTT.

With regard to this clone: Other DNA sequences from this sample encode an identical CDR3 as well. This chain links TRBV7-3 with TRBJ2-6, with D uncertain. V shed 5 bases and J shed 0 bases, with 5 bases lying between them. Germline assignment: CDR1 SGHTA and CDR2 FQGTGA. CDR3 length: 14 amino acids. Here the CDR3 DNA reads TGTGCCAGCAGCCTGAGCTCTGGGGCCAACGTCCTGACTTTC. Translating gives CASSLSSGANVLTF.

This clone turned up a few times. This chain uses TRBV18 with TRBJ1-4; no definite D call. V lost 5 bases to trimming and J lost 6 bases, with 7 bases between them. CDR3 length: 12 amino acids. Germline V gene data show CDR1 as KGHSH and CDR2 as LQKENI. The CDR3 here is CASSERYEKLFF. CDR3 nucleotide sequence: TGTGCCAGCTCAGAGCGTTATGAAAAACTGTTTTTT.

The rearrangement links TRBV28 to TRBJ1-1; a weak D match, TRBD1 (6 bases). V was cut by 6 bases and J by 6 bases, with 14 bases left in between. Germline loops: CDR1 MDHEN, CDR2 SYDVKM. There are 13 residues in the CDR3. In nucleotides, the CDR3 is TGTGCCAGCAGCTTACAGGGTAGGGCTGAAGCTTTCTTT. Its protein is CASSLQGRAEAFF.

CDR3 amino acids: CATSDRIGTAYNEQFF. The CDR3 nucleotides are TGTGCCACCAGTGACCGAATCGGGACAGCCTACAATGAGCAGTTCTTC. The chain has TRBV24-1 and TRBJ2-1; 7 bases fit TRBD1. Germline V gives CDR1 KGHDR, CDR2 SFDVKD. CDR3 size: 16 residues. V lost 4 bases and J lost 2; bases outside the gene matches: 7.

The CDR3 nucleotides are TGCGCCAGCAGCTTGGACAGGGTTTCCCATGTCGCTTTCTTT. It encodes CASSLDRVSHVAFF. V gene TRBV5-1 combines with J gene TRBJ1-1; possibly TRBD1 for D (6 bases). The CDR3 has 14 amino acids. The germline V gene encodes CDR1 SGHRS and CDR2 YFSETQ. V lost 0 bases, J lost 11 bases, and 17 bases lay in between.

This chain joins TRBV6-5 and TRBJ1-2; D may be TRBD1 (5 bases). Trimming removed 2 bases from V and 7 bases from J, with 20 bases in between. CDR1 is MNHEY and CDR2 is SVGAGI in the germline V gene. The CDR3 runs to 16 residues. CDR3 amino acids: CASSYRRGETRGGYTF. CDR3 bases: TGTGCCAGCAGTTACCGCCGGGGGGAAACGAGAGGTGGCTACACCTTC.

The V and J genes are TRBV4-1 and TRBJ2-7, with D perhaps TRBD1 (5 bases). The length of the CDR3 is 14 residues. Germline V gene data show CDR1 as MGHRA and CDR2 as YSYEKL. V was cut by 4 bases and J by 3 bases, with 13 bases left in between. CDR3 nucleotides: TGCGCCAGCAGCCGGGAACTTCAGGGCTACGAGCAGTACTTC. Translation: CASSRELQGYEQYF.

The genes are TRBV15 and TRBJ1-4; D possibly corresponds to TRBD1 (6 bases). Trimming removed 0 bases at V and 7 bases at J, with 12 bases between. In germline, CDR1 is LNHNV, CDR2 YYDKDF (reference sequence). The CDR3 spans 15 residues. CDR3 DNA: TGTGCCACCAGCAGAGATCCACAGGGTGTTGAAAAACTGTTTTTT. Encoded protein: CATSRDPQGVEKLFF.

The chain couples TRBV9 to TRBJ1-2; 9 bases fit TRBD1. The CDR3 has 16 amino acids. The V gene's germline CDR1 is SGDLS and CDR2 YYNGEE. The V segment lost 3 bases and the J segment 3 bases; nucleotides outside the gene matches: 9. CDR3: CASSADRGGLDYGYTF. CDR3 DNA sequence: TGTGCCAGCAGCGCGGACAGGGGTGGTTTGGACTATGGCTACACCTTC.